This TCR beta chain was obtained from a study of T cells expressing NK-cell markers. Across the whole study: TCR beta repertoires came from sorted CD3+CD56+NKG2C+, CD3+CD56+NKG2C- and CD3+CD56-NKG2C+ T cells. Seven of eight sequenced donors tested HCMV-seropositive; one tested seronegative.

For TCR beta, cDNA was produced by 5'RACE template switching with UMIs. Each CDR3 protein gets one entry in TCRdb, which reprocessed the 5' RACE reads and gives no DNA. Listed are 200,000 to 300,000 distinct CDR3 sequences; 0.39% falls within the top ten. CDR1 and CDR2 (germline): SGHTA, FQGTGA. CDR3 size: 12 residues. The clonotype comes from a man younger than 30 in good health. V is TRBV7-3 and J is TRBJ2-2. Input material: blood T cells: a sorted CD56 or NKG2C T cell subset, CD4+ or CD8+ T cells, or bulk PBMC T cells (not recorded which). The CDR3 reads CASSSFTGELFF.